This T cell receptor (beta chain) was profiled in a study of CD8 T cells in Susac syndrome. Per germline, CDR1 MNHEY and CDR2 SVGAGI. The CDR3 spans 13 residues. Trimming pared 2 bases from V and 2 bases from J, leaving 7 bases between. Reverse transcription of about 0.5 to 1 ug RNA was carried out with random hexamers. TCRdb re-analysed the immunoSEQ multiplex PCR reads in MiXCR, keeping a single row per CDR3 protein. The data hold approximately 300,000 distinct CDR3 sequences, with roughly 85% observed a single time. This TCR derives from a human donor with multiple sclerosis. The sample was CD8+ T cells from PBMCs. This chain joins TRBV6-5 and TRBJ2-7; the D is unclear. The CDR3 loop reads CASSYPNAYEQYF. The CDR3, as DNA: TGTGCCAGCAGTTACCCAAATGCCTACGAGCAGTACTTC.